These 2 T cell receptor beta chains came from one sample sequenced in a study of T cell repertoires in cytomegalovirus infection. TCRdb re-derived calls from the reads in MiXCR, one entry per CDR3 protein. The data contain roughly 310,000 distinct CDR3 sequences, 17% of them singletons. Sequencing was done on a sample of PBMCs. These receptors were collected from a human donor in good health (CMV status not recorded). Some clones in this sample may be carry-over from other donors' samples.

This clonotype has more than one count but fewer than ten. This chain joins TRBV20-1 and TRBJ2-5, with D perhaps matching TRBD2 (5 bases). Per germline, CDR1 DFQATT and CDR2 SNEGSKA (reference sequence). CDR3 length: 13 amino acids. The V end was cut by 6 bases, the J end by 5 bases, with 16 bases between. CDR3 amino acids: CSAVDGKLETQYF. CDR3 DNA: TGCAGTGCCGTAGACGGGAAACTCGAGACCCAGTACTTC.

V usage is TRBV6-2 or TRBV6-3 and J usage is TRBJ1-2, with D unresolved. The CDR3 spans 12 residues. CDR1 MNHEY and CDR2 SVGEGT come from the germline V gene. V lost 3 bases and J 4 bases, leaving 6 bases between the germline ends. CDR3 bases: TGTGCCAGCAGTTATGGAGGCTATGGCTACACCTTC. It codes for CASSYGGYGYTF.